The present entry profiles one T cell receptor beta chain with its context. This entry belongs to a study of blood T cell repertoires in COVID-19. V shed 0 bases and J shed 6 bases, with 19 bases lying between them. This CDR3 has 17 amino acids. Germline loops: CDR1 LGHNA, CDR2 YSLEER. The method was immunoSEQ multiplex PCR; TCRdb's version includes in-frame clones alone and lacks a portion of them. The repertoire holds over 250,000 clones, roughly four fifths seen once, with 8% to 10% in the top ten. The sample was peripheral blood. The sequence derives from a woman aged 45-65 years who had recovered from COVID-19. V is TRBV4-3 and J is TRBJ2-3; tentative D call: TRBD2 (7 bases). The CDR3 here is CASSQESGGGSRDTQYF. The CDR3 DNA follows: TGCGCCAGCAGCCAAGAGTCCGGGGGCGGGAGTAGGGATACGCAGTATTTT.